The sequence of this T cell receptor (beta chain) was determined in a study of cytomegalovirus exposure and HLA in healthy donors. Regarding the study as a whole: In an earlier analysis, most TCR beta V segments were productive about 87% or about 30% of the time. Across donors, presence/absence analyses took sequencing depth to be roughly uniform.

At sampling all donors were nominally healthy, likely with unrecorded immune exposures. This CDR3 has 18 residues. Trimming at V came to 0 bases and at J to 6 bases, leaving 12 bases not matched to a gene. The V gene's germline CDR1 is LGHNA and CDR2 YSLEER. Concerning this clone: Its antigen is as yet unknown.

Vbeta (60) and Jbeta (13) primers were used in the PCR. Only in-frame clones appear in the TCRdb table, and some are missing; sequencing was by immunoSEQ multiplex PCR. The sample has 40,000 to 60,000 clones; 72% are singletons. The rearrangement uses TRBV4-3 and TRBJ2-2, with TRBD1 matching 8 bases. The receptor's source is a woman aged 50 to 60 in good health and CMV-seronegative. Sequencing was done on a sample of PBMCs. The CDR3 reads CASSQDGPQGVKAGELFF. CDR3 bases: TGCGCCAGCAGCCAAGACGGTCCACAGGGGGTAAAGGCCGGGGAGCTGTTTTTT.